This is a list of T cell receptor beta chains from one sample in a study of HIV-infected patients and healthy controls. TCRdb re-derived calls from the 5' RACE reads in MiXCR, one entry per CDR3 protein. The table includes nearly 25,000 distinct CDR3 sequences, approximately 9% detected once. Specimen: blood. The source is an adult in good health. The CDR3 runs from the conserved cysteine through the conserved F or W. The order of the fields is D gene, J gene, V gene, clone size, CDR3 protein, CDR3 DNA. D genes are given only for firm matches. Rows may omit the clone size; those that give it use once, few, many or a size class.

-	TRBJ1-2	TRBV2	many	CASIGRRFGYGYTF	TGTGCCAGCATCGGCAGGAGATTCGGCTATGGCTACACCTTC
-	TRBJ1-1	TRBV7-6	few	CASRNPETEAFF	TGTGCCAGCAGAAACCCCGAGACTGAAGCTTTCTTT
-	TRBJ2-7	TRBV4-3	many	CASSQGPTFSYEQYF	TGCGCCAGCAGCCAGGGACCGACCTTCTCCTACGAGCAGTACTTC
-	TRBJ2-6	TRBV28	medium-sized	CASSFGDPNVLTF	TGTGCCAGCAGTTTTGGGGACCCGAACGTCCTGACTTTC
-	TRBJ1-6	TRBV2	many	CASSVRGLGNSPLHF	TGTGCCAGCAGTGTACGGGGGCTGGGCAATTCACCCCTCCACTTT
-	TRBJ1-2	TRBV20-1	many	CSANIREAYTF	TGCAGTGCTAATATAAGGGAGGCCTACACCTTC
TRBD1	TRBJ1-2	TRBV12-3/TRBV12-4	many	CASSSRDSYGYTF	TGTGCCAGCAGTTCCCGGGACAGCTATGGCTACACCTTC
-	TRBJ1-1	TRBV5-1	many	CASSLVADRNTEAFF	TGCGCCAGCAGCTTGGTCGCGGATAGGAACACTGAAGCTTTCTTT
-	TRBJ1-6	TRBV14	many	CASSQDGGYSNSPLHF	TGTGCCAGCAGCCAAGATGGGGGGTACTCAAATTCACCCCTCCACTTT
-	TRBJ1-1	TRBV30	many	CAARGGSLNTEAFF	TGTGCCGCACGGGGGGGGTCACTGAACACTGAAGCTTTCTTT
-	TRBJ2-1	TRBV7-6	many	CASSLGGSGSSYNEQFF	TGTGCCAGCAGCTTAGGGGGATCAGGGTCCTCCTACAATGAGCAGTTCTTC
-	TRBJ1-4	TRBV19	medium-sized	CASSILEKLFF	TGTGCCAGTAGTATACTTGAAAAACTGTTTTTT
-	TRBJ2-7	TRBV29-1	many	CSVPIGPEQYF	TGCAGCGTCCCCATTGGTCCTGAGCAGTACTTC
-	TRBJ2-1	TRBV3-1	few	CASSLEVTGGNEQFF	TGTGCCAGCAGCCTAGAGGTTACGGGCGGTAATGAGCAGTTCTTC
-	TRBJ2-3	TRBV5-1	many	CASSLSGGLDTQYF	TGCGCCAGCAGCTTGTCGGGGGGCCTAGATACGCAGTATTTT
-	TRBJ1-1	TRBV4-2	many	CASSLAGGSNTEAFF	TGTGCCAGCAGCCTCGCCGGGGGGAGTAACACTGAAGCTTTCTTT
-	TRBJ2-5	TRBV6-2/TRBV6-3	few	CASPANPRSQETQYF	TGTGCCAGCCCTGCAAACCCAAGAAGTCAAGAGACCCAGTACTTC
TRBD1	TRBJ1-4	TRBV20-1	many	CSAGDSNLNEKLFF	TGCAGTGCTGGGGACAGCAACCTCAATGAAAAACTGTTTTTT
-	TRBJ1-2	TRBV2	many	CASSVRSDPLSF	TGTGCCAGCAGCGTTCGATCGGATCCTCTCTCCTTC
-	TRBJ2-5	TRBV5-1	many	CASSSTYETQYF	TGCGCCAGCAGCTCCACGTATGAGACCCAGTACTTC
-	TRBJ2-1	TRBV3-1	many	CASSQDSRWPTDEQFF	TGTGCCAGCAGCCAAGACAGCCGGTGGCCAACCGATGAGCAGTTCTTC
-	TRBJ1-2	TRBV25-1	medium-sized	CASSDWTAYGYTF	TGTGCCAGCAGTGATTGGACAGCCTATGGCTACACCTTC
TRBD2	TRBJ2-7	TRBV7-8	many	CASSPPGLALGDEQYF	TGTGCCAGCAGCCCCCCGGGACTAGCTTTAGGGGACGAGCAGTACTTC
TRBD2	TRBJ2-3	TRBV13	-	CASSLGPGSGGRRRDTQYF	TGTGCCAGCAGCTTAGGGCCGGGTAGCGGGGGGCGCCGCAGGGATACGCAGTATTTT
TRBD2	TRBJ2-3	TRBV12-3/TRBV12-4	many	CASTRLAVDTQYF	TGTGCCAGCACCCGACTAGCTGTAGATACGCAGTATTTT
TRBD1	TRBJ1-4	TRBV20-1	many	CSARDARDRVNEKLFF	TGCAGTGCTAGGGACGCCCGGGACAGGGTTAACGAAAAACTGTTTTTT
-	TRBJ2-6	TRBV6-2/TRBV6-3	many	CASSYTGANVLTF	TGTGCCAGCAGTTACACCGGGGCCAACGTCCTGACTTTC
TRBD1	TRBJ1-1	TRBV20-1	many	CSSSPAGQGILGFLNTEAFF	TGCAGCTCAAGTCCGGCCGGACAGGGGATTTTGGGGTTTCTGAACACTGAAGCTTTCTTT
TRBD2	TRBJ2-7	TRBV6-2/TRBV6-3	-	CASSYSRLAGDYEQYF	TGTGCCAGCAGTTACTCCCGGCTAGCGGGGGACTACGAGCAGTACTTC
TRBD2	TRBJ2-1	TRBV7-2	many	CASSPTLSGGPLFF	TGTGCCAGCAGCCCCACCCTTAGCGGGGGGCCTCTTTTCTTC
-	TRBJ1-1	TRBV12-3/TRBV12-4	medium-sized	CATSPSGRTEAFF	TGTGCCACTAGCCCGAGTGGGAGGACTGAAGCTTTCTTT
-	TRBJ1-1	TRBV2	many	CASSESGNTEAFF	TGTGCCAGCAGTGAATCAGGGAATACTGAAGCTTTCTTT
-	TRBJ1-2	TRBV7-6	many	CASSFLLSLLYGYTF	TGTGCCAGCAGCTTTCTTCTTAGCCTTCTCTATGGCTACACCTTC
-	TRBJ1-6	TRBV11-1	many	CASSLVNDSPLHF	TGTGCCAGCAGCTTAGTTAACGATTCACCCCTCCACTTT
TRBD2	TRBJ2-1	TRBV5-1	many	CASSLELAGARSSYNEQFF	TGCGCCAGCAGCTTGGAACTAGCGGGGGCTAGGAGCTCCTACAATGAGCAGTTCTTC
-	TRBJ1-5	TRBV28	-	CASNRPIEGNQPQHF	TGTGCCAGCAACAGGCCTATCGAGGGCAATCAGCCCCAGCATTTT
-	TRBJ1-1	TRBV5-1	many	CASRTGVDTEAFF	TGCGCCAGCCGGACGGGGGTGGACACTGAAGCTTTCTTT
-	TRBJ2-7	TRBV20-1	-	CSARYPRGQGSGYEQYF	TGCAGTGCTCGTTACCCCCGGGGGCAGGGGAGTGGGTACGAGCAGTACTTC
-	TRBJ2-3	TRBV7-9	many	CASSLGAEIVPDTQYF	TGTGCCAGCAGCTTAGGGGCAGAGATTGTCCCAGATACGCAGTATTTT
TRBD1	TRBJ1-5	TRBV7-2	few	CASSRAGGAGQPQHF	TGTGCCAGCAGCCGGGCAGGGGGCGCAGGACAGCCCCAGCATTTT
-	TRBJ2-3	TRBV11-2	many	CASSFTAGGVQAHHTQYF	TGTGCCAGCAGCTTTACCGCGGGCGGGGTCCAGGCACATCATACGCAGTATTTT
-	TRBJ1-6	TRBV19	-	CASSIGNSPLHF	TGTGCCAGTAGTATAGGGAATTCACCCCTCCACTTT
-	TRBJ1-1	TRBV12-3/TRBV12-4	many	CASSPQERNTEAFF	TGTGCCAGCAGTCCACAGGAGAGGAACACTGAAGCTTTCTTT
-	TRBJ2-7	TRBV4-3	many	CASSHGTPDYEQYF	TGCGCCAGCAGCCATGGGACACCCGACTACGAGCAGTACTTC
-	TRBJ1-1	TRBV3-1	many	CASSPSPGRNTEAFF	TGTGCCAGCAGCCCTTCCCCGGGGAGGAACACTGAAGCTTTCTTT
-	TRBJ1-3	TRBV12-3/TRBV12-4	many	CASSVPGNTIYF	TGTGCCAGCAGTGTTCCTGGAAACACCATATATTTT
TRBD2	TRBJ2-3	TRBV4-1	few	CASSQDSYGGVTDTQYF	TGCGCCAGCAGCCAAGATAGTTACGGGGGGGTCACAGATACGCAGTATTTT
-	TRBJ2-5	TRBV5-6	many	CASSPEVWAGLGSETQYF	TGTGCCAGCAGCCCGGAGGTATGGGCAGGCCTCGGTTCAGAGACCCAGTACTTC
-	TRBJ2-7	TRBV11-3	-	CASSLFGGRGQSYEQYF	TGTGCCAGCAGCTTATTTGGAGGAAGGGGCCAATCCTACGAGCAGTACTTC
TRBD1	TRBJ1-2	TRBV6-2/TRBV6-3	many	CASSYRTGPTTNYGYTF	TGTGCCAGCAGTTACCGGACAGGGCCAACGACAAACTATGGCTACACCTTC
-	TRBJ1-5	TRBV2	many	CASSERRGGSNQPQHF	TGTGCCAGCAGTGAAAGAAGGGGAGGGAGCAATCAGCCCCAGCATTTT
TRBD2	TRBJ2-5	TRBV10-2	-	CASSGRYIAGTPETQYF	TGCGCCAGCAGTGGGAGGTATATAGCGGGGACCCCAGAGACCCAGTACTTC
TRBD1	TRBJ2-6	TRBV12-3/TRBV12-4	once	CASSTYRGRSTGANVLTF	TGTGCCAGCAGTACGTACAGGGGGCGCTCGACTGGGGCCAACGTCCTGACTTTC
-	TRBJ1-4	TRBV12-3/TRBV12-4	many	CASSLRPADELFF	TGTGCCAGCAGTCTCCGCCCCGCTGATGAACTGTTTTTT
-	TRBJ2-7	TRBV5-4	few	CASSSDSYEQYF	TGTGCCAGCAGCTCGGACAGCTACGAGCAGTACTTC
-	TRBJ1-5	TRBV27	medium-sized	CASSIDRANQPQHF	TGTGCCAGCAGCATAGACCGAGCAAATCAGCCCCAGCATTTT
-	TRBJ1-3	TRBV6-5	many	CASSYSKPSGNTIYF	TGTGCCAGCAGTTACTCGAAACCGTCTGGAAACACCATATATTTT
-	TRBJ2-2	TRBV3-1	many	CASSQVLGGTGELFF	TGTGCCAGCAGCCAAGTCCTGGGGGGCACCGGGGAGCTGTTTTTT
-	TRBJ1-5	TRBV11-2	many	CASSLGGTDNQPQHF	TGTGCCAGCAGCTTAGGTGGGACGGACAATCAGCCCCAGCATTTT
-	TRBJ1-5	TRBV6-6	many	CASSKPPGVGSNQPQHF	TGTGCCAGCAGTAAGCCCCCAGGGGTTGGGAGCAATCAGCCCCAGCATTTT